The clone carrying this T cell receptor (beta chain) was detected only once. Its antigen is not identified. These data belong to a study of T cell responses to AZD1222 COVID-19 vaccine. Study-level points and caveats: Unmutated regions of variants are reportedly targeted by nearly half of spike-specific TCRs. White British donors predominated, females outnumbered males, and clonal diversity was possibly underestimated.

This table comes from immunoSEQ multiplex PCR, and its TCRdb copy is limited to in-frame clones, with some not included. The sample lists some 180,000 clones; approximately 89% were seen once. The CDR3 contains 19 residues. Between the trimmed V and J ends, which lost 2 bases and 4 bases, there was a span of 22 bases. CDR1 is SGHRS, CDR2 YFSETQ, per germline. The sequence derives from an adult who received the AZD1222 COVID-19 vaccine. The chain employs TRBV5-1 and TRBJ2-6; D possibly corresponds to TRBD2 (5 bases). Sample: peripheral blood, taken 28 days after the second AZD1222 dose. CDR3 nucleotide sequence: TGCGCCAGCAGCTTCTCCCCCAGGCTAGCCTCGAGGGGGGCCAACGTCCTGACTTTC. Protein product: CASSFSPRLASRGANVLTF.